The clone carrying this TCR beta chain was recorded at least ten times. Its antigen is undetermined. The sample originates from a study of T cells after yellow fever vaccination. The study, taken as a whole, reports: Overlap between CD4 and CD8 compartments was detected for a small share of clonotypes. Booster samples showed a return of most primary-vaccination clones (approximately 96% CD4, roughly 85% CD8).

The 5'RACE template-switching step produced TCR cDNA and added a universal primer site and UMIs. Each CDR3 protein gets one entry after TCRdb re-called the 5' RACE reads with MiXCR. The sample contains roughly 120,000 distinct CDR3 sequences, roughly 7.2% of which appear only once. With 6 bases clipped from V and 5 bases from J, the junction kept 9 bases outside the gene matches. The CDR3 runs 15 residues. The chain joins TRBV12-3 or TRBV12-4 to TRBJ1-1; TRBD1 matches 10 bases. The sample here was CD4+ T cells sorted from PBMCs, taken about 41 days after the first yellow fever vaccination. The receptor was isolated from a man between 18 and 29 years old who received the YFV17D yellow fever vaccine. The CDR3 DNA sequence: TGTGCCAGCAGCTCTACGGGACAGGGGTTTACTGAAGCTTTCTTT. Translated, it gives CASSSTGQGFTEAFF.